This T cell receptor beta chain was recorded in a study of shared clonotypes between healthy human individuals. The V gene lost 3 bases and the J gene lost 5 bases, with 15 bases spanning the gap. The CDR3 covers 15 residues. CDR1 KGHSH and CDR2 LQKENI come from the germline V gene. Libraries were prepared by immunoSEQ multiplex PCR; TCRdb keeps only in-frame clonotypes and omits some of them. The sample lists over 850,000 clones; about 84% were seen once. The rearrangement uses TRBV18 and TRBJ2-3; possibly TRBD2 for D (5 bases). Sequenced sample: memory CD4+ T cells from PBMCs. Subset reported: CD45RA-negative fraction. The clonotype comes from a man aged 18 to 29 in good health. Some clones in this sample may be carry-over from other donors' samples. The CDR3 DNA sequence: TGTGCCAGCTCACCCAGGCAAGCGGCCGGAGATACGCAGTATTTT. Amino acids: CASSPRQAAGDTQYF.